This TCR beta chain was captured by sequencing in a study of Ad26.COV2.S vaccination and SARS-CoV-2 variants (dated by TCRdb to 2020 to 2022). In terms of the full investigation: Donors in the vaccine arm were drawn from COV1001, a phase I-IIa trial of Ad26.COV2.S in healthy adults that was multicentre, randomized, double-blind and placebo-controlled. Ad26.COV2.S was given intramuscularly at 5x10^10 or 1x10^11 viral particles, as a single shot or as two shots 56 days apart. TCRbeta repertoire sequencing was used to assess the specificity and breadth of SARS-CoV-2-reactive T cell receptors after Ad26.COV2.S vaccination. The TCR-sequenced set comprised about 32 samples: approximately 19 Ad26.COV2.S vaccine recipients, 5 placebo recipients and 8 SARS-CoV-2 convalescent individuals. Trial participants were randomized into five groups of five, in which low-dose or high-dose Ad26.COV2.S was given once or twice, or placebo was given on both occasions. Blinding of investigators to trial group allocation was maintained during experiments and outcome assessment.

V drops 3 bases and J drops 5 bases, leaving 19 bases in between. The CDR1 and CDR2 encoded by the germline V gene (reference sequence) are DFQATT and SNEGSKA. Counted from cysteine to phenylalanine, this CDR3 has 15 amino acids. Of all the DNA, just the CDR3 is kept, 45 bases in frame from base 1. The treatment or condition label, read with the paper, signifies: roughly 20 received Ad26.COV2.S at low or high dose, single or two shots; 5 received placebo; per-sample allocation not given. For vaccine and placebo recipients, repertoires were sequenced using samples collected on day 63 after the first injection. Cohort 1b enrolled 25 to 30 adults aged 18-55 years at a single site in Boston, USA, between 29 July and 7 August 2020. Ad26.COV2.S was a replication-incompetent adenovirus type 26 vector that expressed a prefusion-stabilized SARS-CoV-2 spike protein derived from the original Wuhan strain. Points on this clone: Its cognate antigen has yet to be identified. Base qualities were left out, and no much larger clone turns up one base away.

Summary of the overall study and its limitations: After vaccination, substantial breadth of spike-specific CD8+ and CD4+ T cell responses was reported. Spike-specific TCR breadth was higher in Ad26.COV2.S recipients than in placebo recipients (P = 0.0014). The study was not powered for comparison of responses between vaccine doses or regimens. Vaccine and placebo recipients had similar non-spike TCR breadth, a finding consistent with the vaccine containing only spike. According to the authors, total T cell responses may have been underestimated by the TCR breadth and depth analyses.

TCRbeta CDR3 regions were sequenced with the immunoSEQ Assay. After extraction, genomic DNA underwent amplification by bias-controlled multiplex PCR, followed by high-throughput sequencing. The published analysis was carried out like this. To quantify the absolute abundance of every unique TCRbeta CDR3 region, sequences were collapsed and filtered. T cell fraction was estimated by normalizing TCRbeta template counts to usable DNA, which was measured by amplifying reference genes present in all nucleated cells. Repertoire TCRs were annotated as SARS-CoV-2-specific when V gene, CDR3 amino acid sequence and J gene were exactly matched to a known reactive TCR set. The reference SARS-CoV-2 TCR set came from MIRA and was filtered for enrichment in COVID-19-positive ImmuneCODE repertoires, removing public or cross-reactive TCRs. Based on the MIRA antigens, annotated TCRs were further analysed at the level of specific ORF or position within ORF. Depth was the summed frequency of annotated unique rearrangements, while breadth was defined as annotated unique rearrangements over total unique productive rearrangements. Group comparisons of TCR breadth used two-sided Wilcoxon rank-sum tests. TCRdb limited this immuneACCESS table to in-frame rearrangements with V and J called. A share of clones is missing; checked studies link under half to unresolved V genes, and the rest is unexplained. V, J and clone size reflect that table, while D and trimming were determined from the DNA. The sample contains 300,000 to 350,000 clones, about 86% of them found a single time. Less than 2% of the sample comes from the top ten.

The specimen was peripheral blood, collected in a trial of Ad26.COV2.S vaccine versus placebo. The rearrangement joined TRBV20-1 to TRBJ1-2; matching of 6 bases hints at TRBD1 as the D gene. The receptor was derived from a person between 18 and 60 years old who received the Ad26.COV2.S COVID-19 vaccine or a placebo. In nucleotides, the sequence is TGCAGTGCTAGTTTTCAAGTCCCAGGGGCGTATGGCTACACCTTC. The encoded protein is CSASFQVPGAYGYTF.